These 27 T cell receptor beta chains originate from one sample sequenced in a study of identical twins. MiXCR was run by TCRdb on the 5' RACE reads, yielding one entry per CDR3 protein. This sample carries about 300,000 distinct CDR3 sequences, over 9% of them seen once, and the ten largest clones take around 7.8%. These sequences were also reported in another study, on yellow fever vaccine responses in identical twins.

Sequenced material: CD8+ T cells sorted from blood. All receptors come from a woman younger than 35 in good health.

This clonotype was seen repeatedly, ten times or more. V usage is TRBV27 and J usage is TRBJ2-5; maybe TRBD2 (6 bases). The length of the CDR3 is 11 residues. Germline V lookup: CDR1 MNHEY, CDR2 SMNVEV (reference sequence). V gave up 10 bases and J gave up 5 bases, with 11 bases separating them. DNA of the CDR3: TGTGCCATCTTGGAGGGGGAGACCCAGTACTTC. This translates into CAILEGETQYF.

This clonotype was observed at least ten times. The V and J genes are TRBV7-3 and TRBJ2-1, with unresolved D. The CDR3 is made up of 13 amino acids. Trimming pared 2 bases from V and 3 bases from J, leaving 5 bases between. CDR1 is SGHTA and CDR2 is FQGTGA in the germline V gene. CDR3 nucleotides: TGTGCCAGCAGCTTAGGGTTCTACAATGAGCAGTTCTTC. This gives the protein CASSLGFYNEQFF.

The sample holds many counts of this clonotype. The V call is TRBV11-1, the J call TRBJ2-2; D tentatively reads TRBD1 or TRBD2 (5 bases each). Trimming pared 6 bases from V and 6 bases from J, leaving 29 bases between. The germline CDR1 and CDR2 sequences are SGHAT and FQDESV (reference sequence). The CDR3 runs 19 residues. The CDR3 DNA reads as TGTGCCAGCAGTGTGGGTTCCCGAACCGGGACCACGGTACCCGGGGAGCTGTTTTTT. This sequence encodes CASSVGSRTGTTVPGELFF.

The chain joins TRBV4-1 to TRBJ1-3, with D possibly being TRBD1 (5 bases). Germline values: CDR1 MGHRA, CDR2 YSYEKL. V was pared by 0 bases and J by 3 bases, with 9 bases between. The CDR3 consists of 15 residues. The CDR3 reads CASSQDGGGGNTIYF. As DNA, the CDR3 is TGCGCCAGCAGCCAAGATGGGGGTGGTGGAAACACCATATATTTT.

This clonotype was recorded a few times. The chain carries TRBV4-1 and TRBJ1-5; D perhaps matches TRBD1 (6 bases). V lost 11 bases, J lost 4 bases, and 15 bases lay in between. There are 13 residues in the CDR3. Germline V lookup: CDR1 MGHRA, CDR2 YSYEKL. Here the CDR3 reads CASARGGNQPQHF. CDR3 in DNA: TGCGCCTCCGCCAGGGGTGGGAATCAGCCCCAGCATTTT.

The chain's CDR3 is CASSIATSNTEAFF. In nucleotides, the CDR3 is TGTGCCAGCTCCATCGCCACTAGCAACACTGAAGCTTTCTTT. The chain couples TRBV28 to TRBJ1-1; D remains ambiguous. This CDR3 contains 14 residues. Germline V gene data show CDR1 as MDHEN and CDR2 as SYDVKM. Deletions cut 8 bases from V and 2 bases from J, with 15 bases between.

This clonotype has just a few counts. V is TRBV5-6 and J is TRBJ2-1, with D maybe TRBD2 (6 bases). The CDR3 loop spans 17 amino acids. The germline V and J ends were trimmed by 0 bases and 2 bases, with 15 bases remaining between them. CDR1 is SGHDT, CDR2 YYEEEE, per germline. CDR3 residues: CASSLGGLMSPYNEQFF. The CDR3 coding sequence is TGTGCCAGCAGCTTGGGGGGACTTATGAGCCCCTACAATGAGCAGTTCTTC.

This chain links TRBV20-1 with TRBJ2-1; D is possibly TRBD1 (5 bases). The germline V and J ends were trimmed by 1 base and 7 bases, with 26 bases remaining between them. The CDR3 consists of 18 residues. From germline, CDR1 is DFQATT and CDR2 SNEGSKA (reference sequence). The CDR3 coding sequence is TGCAGTGCTAGAGTAATGTTTTCTAGGGGAAGGTCTAGGAATGAGCAGTTCTTC. Protein: CSARVMFSRGRSRNEQFF.

This clonotype appeared a few times. At one end the junction does not follow the germline gene, possibly because of a read error. The V call is TRBV25-1, the J call TRBJ2-7, with unresolved D. Looked up from germline, CDR1 is MGHDK and CDR2 is SYGVNS. This CDR3 spans 12 amino acids. CDR3 nucleotides: TGTGCCAGCGGTGATGACACCTACGAGCAGTACTTC. It yields the protein CASGDDTYEQYF.

This clonotype was observed a handful of times. The J gene is TRBJ2-1, the V gene TRBV10-3; 11 bases match TRBD1. The CDR3 consists of 15 residues. V was clipped by 6 bases and J by 3 bases; unmatched bases: 4. Germline V gives CDR1 ENHRY, CDR2 SYGVKD. The CDR3 sequence is CAISGQGARYNEQFF. The CDR3 DNA follows: TGTGCCATCAGCGGACAGGGGGCACGCTACAATGAGCAGTTCTTC.

Comments on this clonotype: Compared with germline, one end of the junction differs, possibly owing to a read error. The V and J genes are TRBV20-1 and TRBJ2-7, with TRBD2 matching over 13 bases. Germline loops: CDR1 DFQATT, CDR2 SNEGSKA (reference sequence). The CDR3 has 18 residues. The CDR3 reads CCARGTSGTHRGTYEQYF. The DNA of the CDR3 is TGCTGTGCTAGAGGGACTAGCGGGACCCACCGGGGGACCTACGAGCAGTACTTC.

Concerning this clonotype: Being one base from a much bigger clone, this may be a read error. The CDR3 DNA sequence: TGTGCCGGCAGCCTAGGGGCGGGAGACGAGCAGTACTTC. This encodes CAGSLGAGDEQYF. This chain links TRBV9 with TRBJ2-7; TRBD2 matches 7 bases. The CDR3 consists of 13 residues. CDR1 and CDR2 (germline): SGDLS, YYNGEE.

This rearrangement joins TRBV4-1 to TRBJ2-1; the D gene is possibly TRBD2 (6 bases). Germline V gene data show CDR1 as MGHRA and CDR2 as YSYEKL. V was clipped by 3 bases and J by 2 bases, with 11 bases between them. CDR3 length equals 15 residues. The CDR3 is CASSQREPTYNEQFF. The CDR3 DNA is TGCGCCAGCAGCCAGCGGGAACCAACCTACAATGAGCAGTTCTTC.

This rearrangement joins TRBV5-6 to TRBJ2-5; 12 bases fit TRBD2. Unmatched junction bases numbered 9, after V lost 4 bases and J lost 5 bases. This CDR3 has 16 residues. Germline V CDR1 and CDR2: SGHDT, YYEEEE. The CDR3 nucleotides are TGTGCCAGCAGCAGCTCTAGCGGGGGGGCGTGGGAGACCCAGTACTTC. Encoded protein: CASSSSSGGAWETQYF. The entire variable domain, with the rest obtained from reference TRBV5-6 and TRBJ2-5, is as follows: DAGVTQSPTHLIKTRGQQVTLRCSPKSGHDTVSWYQQALGQGPQFIFQYYEEEERQRGNFPDRFSGHQFPNYSSELNVNALLLGDSALYLCASSSSSGGAWETQYFGPGTRLLVL.

The rearrangement links TRBV4-1 to TRBJ2-7; 10 bases are a match to TRBD1. The V segment lost 4 bases and the J segment 7 bases; nucleotides outside the gene matches: 10. CDR1 is MGHRA, CDR2 YSYEKL, per germline. The CDR3 length is 15 residues. CDR3 coding DNA: TGCGCCAGCAGCCCAGAGAGACAGGGGGCGATTGAGCAGTACTTC. Its translation is CASSPERQGAIEQYF.

The chain is built from TRBV9 and TRBJ2-1, with D perhaps matching TRBD1 or TRBD2 (5 bases each). The germline CDR1 and CDR2 sequences are SGDLS and YYNGEE. Trimming took 6 bases from V and 4 from J, leaving 14 bases between them. The CDR3 runs 14 residues. CDR3 nucleotide sequence: TGTGCCAGCACAGAGGGGTTGGCTTACAATGAGCAGTTCTTC. This gives the protein CASTEGLAYNEQFF.

A few counts support this clonotype. The J gene is TRBJ2-7, the V gene TRBV12-3 or TRBV12-4, with TRBD2 identical over 9 bases. The ends lost 6 bases at V and 2 bases at J; junction bases unmatched: 11. This CDR3 is 16 amino acids long. CDR3 nucleotide sequence: TGTGCCAGCAGAGCCGCTGGCGGGAGGGCCCCCTACGAGCAGTACTTC. This codes for CASRAAGGRAPYEQYF.

The gene calls are TRBV9 and TRBJ2-2; 11 positions match TRBD2. This CDR3 spans 20 amino acids. Per germline, CDR1 SGDLS and CDR2 YYNGEE. Trimming cost V 0 bases and J 0 bases; bases outside gene matches: 10. CDR3 nucleotide sequence: TGTGCCAGCAGCGTAGCCCCCTCTACTAGCGGGAGACCGAACACCGGGGAGCTGTTTTTT. It yields the protein CASSVAPSTSGRPNTGELFF.

This chain uses TRBV2 with TRBJ2-1; D might be TRBD1 or TRBD2, each matching 5 bases. The CDR3 consists of 15 residues. Germline CDR1 reads SNHLY; CDR2 reads FYNNEI. V was clipped by 5 bases and J by 1 base, with 12 bases between them. CDR3 amino acids: CASSPLGESYNEQFF. As DNA, the CDR3 is TGTGCCAGCAGTCCTTTGGGGGAGTCCTACAATGAGCAGTTCTTC.

The rearrangement uses TRBV11-2 and TRBJ2-7, with TRBD2 matching over 9 bases. CDR1 and CDR2 (germline): SGHAT, FQNNGV. Trimming removed 5 bases from V and 2 bases from J; junction bases left unmatched: 7. The CDR3 spans 15 residues. CDR3 residues: CASSPGTSRAYEQYF. The CDR3 DNA is TGTGCCAGCAGCCCTGGGACTAGCAGAGCCTACGAGCAGTACTTC.

This clonotype was counted ten times or more. The chain carries TRBV25-1 and TRBJ1-4; D call uncertain. The CDR3 loop spans 17 amino acids. Trimming took 1 base from V and 0 from J, leaving 12 bases between them. From germline, CDR1 is MGHDK and CDR2 SYGVNS. The CDR3 sequence is CASSEFGRPTTNEKLFF. CDR3 coding DNA: TGTGCCAGCAGTGAATTTGGCAGGCCTACAACTAATGAAAAACTGTTTTTT.

A few counts support this clonotype. V usage is TRBV27 and J usage is TRBJ2-7; TRBD1 aligns across 9 bases. Germline assignment: CDR1 MNHEY and CDR2 SMNVEV (reference sequence). The junction had 12 bases not matched to a gene; V was cut back by 10 bases and J by 5 bases. The CDR3 is 14 residues long. DNA for the CDR3: TGTGCCACCTCTCGGGGACAGGGTAGTCACGAGCAGTACTTC. It yields the protein CATSRGQGSHEQYF.

This rearrangement joins TRBV6-1 to TRBJ2-1, with D maybe TRBD1 (5 bases). The CDR3 totals 13 residues. With 6 bases removed from V and 6 bases from J, the gap between germline ends came to 12 bases. CDR1 and CDR2 from the germline V gene are MNHNS and SASEGT. The chain's CDR3 is CASSLADSNEQFF. CDR3 DNA sequence: TGTGCCAGCAGCCTCGCCGACAGCAATGAGCAGTTCTTC.

This clonotype has just a few counts. V is TRBV10-2 and J is TRBJ2-5; D perhaps matches TRBD2 (6 bases). CDR1 WSHSY and CDR2 SAAADI come from the germline V gene. The CDR3 runs to 18 residues. V was pared by 3 bases and J by 0 bases, with 20 bases between. In DNA, the CDR3 is TGCGCCAGCAGTGAATCACCCGGGAGAGTGGGGTACCAAGAGACCCAGTACTTC. Encoded protein: CASSESPGRVGYQETQYF.

This clonotype was observed a handful of times. The genes are TRBV4-1 and TRBJ2-3, with D possibly TRBD2 on 5 matching bases. Looked up from germline, CDR1 is MGHRA and CDR2 is YSYEKL. The CDR3 consists of 15 residues. The germline V and J ends were trimmed by 5 bases and 0 bases, with 12 bases remaining between them. The CDR3 DNA is TGCGCCAGCAGCGAGCGGAGGTCGAGCACAGATACGCAGTATTTT. The encoded protein is CASSERRSSTDTQYF.

This clonotype was found a few times. This chain links TRBV7-9 with TRBJ1-1, with D perhaps matching TRBD1 (6 bases). The CDR3 totals 15 residues. Trimming took off 4 bases at V and 1 base at J, with 13 bases between the two ends. The germline V gene has CDR1 SEHNR and CDR2 FQNEAQ (reference sequence). The CDR3 region has the DNA TGTGCCAGCAGCTCGACCGGGACACGGAACACTGAAGCTTTCTTT. Protein sequence: CASSSTGTRNTEAFF.

This chain uses TRBV7-9 with TRBJ2-7; D not certain. The CDR3 runs to 12 residues. V was trimmed by 3 bases and J by 7 bases, leaving 10 bases between them. The germline V gene encodes CDR1 SEHNR and CDR2 FQNEAQ (reference sequence). CDR3 nucleotides: TGTGCCAGCAGCTTCCTAACCGGGGAGCAGTACTTC. Its translation: CASSFLTGEQYF.